These 9 T cell receptor beta chains were sequenced from one sample in a study of blood T cell repertoires in COVID-19. Clones were read by immunoSEQ multiplex PCR, and TCRdb kept only the in-frame ones, dropping some. There are more than 300,000 clones in the sample; about nine tenths occur only once, and about a tenth lies in the top ten. The sample comprised PBMCs or T cells enriched from blood (not recorded which). These TCRs come from a woman aged 25-40 years who had recovered from COVID-19.

The table lists this clone with a count of one. This chain joins TRBV7-2 and TRBJ2-1; 9 nucleotides line up with TRBD1. The V gene end was trimmed by 5 bases and the J gene end by 6 bases; junction bases not matched to a gene: 17. The CDR3 loop spans 18 amino acids. Germline V gene lookup returns CDR1 SGHTA and CDR2 FQGNSA. The CDR3 reads CASSRDRVGRERTNEQFF. CDR3 coding DNA: TGTGCCAGCAGCCGGGACAGGGTCGGGCGGGAGCGGACCAATGAGCAGTTCTTC.

J is TRBJ2-2 and V is TRBV4-2; unclear D gene. Trimming removed 1 base from V and 3 bases from J, with 6 bases in between. The CDR3 has 14 residues. Germline V lookup: CDR1 LGHNA, CDR2 YNFKEQ. CDR3 residues: CASSQVGYTGELFF. The CDR3, as DNA: TGTGCCAGCAGCCAAGTTGGCTACACCGGGGAGCTGTTTTTT.

The chain couples TRBV16 to TRBJ2-2; D may be TRBD1 (6 bases). V lost 6 bases to trimming and J lost 2 bases, with 13 bases between them. The CDR3 spans 15 residues. Looked up from germline, CDR1 is KGHSY and CDR2 is FQNENV. The CDR3 DNA follows: TGTGCCAGCAGTCCCGGGACACAAAACACCGGGGAGCTGTTTTTT. Protein: CASSPGTQNTGELFF.

The chain recombines TRBV10-3 with TRBJ1-2; no firm D call. The CDR3 totals 16 residues. Per germline, CDR1 ENHRY and CDR2 SYGVKD. V was trimmed by 4 bases and J by 3 bases, leaving 18 bases between them. The CDR3 DNA follows: TGTGCCATCAGTGTCAGACCTAGTGGGTCTGACTATGGCTACACCTTC. Its protein product is CAISVRPSGSDYGYTF.

The chain has TRBV4-1 and TRBJ2-1, with 12 positions matching TRBD2. V was clipped by 2 bases and J by 2 bases; unmatched bases: 7. Germline lookup yields CDR1 MGHRA and CDR2 YSYEKL. The CDR3 runs to 18 residues. CDR3 nucleotides: TGCGCCAGCAGCCAACGGACTAGCGGGGACTCTCCCTACAATGAGCAGTTCTTC. Translation gives CASSQRTSGDSPYNEQFF.

This chain uses TRBV7-9 with TRBJ1-5; 9 nucleotides agree with TRBD1. There are 15 residues in the CDR3. V trimming: 5 bases; J trimming: 9 bases; junction bases outside the gene matches: 11. Germline-derived CDR1 and CDR2 are SEHNR and FQNEAQ (reference sequence). CDR3 region: CASSRDRANWGPQHF. The CDR3, as DNA: TGTGCCAGCAGCCGGGACAGGGCGAATTGGGGGCCCCAGCATTTT.

The chain employs TRBV6-2 or TRBV6-3 and TRBJ2-4; D is unclear. V shed 2 bases and J shed 11 bases, with 19 bases lying between them. Germline values: CDR1 MNHEY, CDR2 SVGEGT. The CDR3 consists of 15 residues. The CDR3 DNA sequence: TGTGCCAGCAGTTACCCTCCCGGGTTTCCTTTCGTTCAGTACTTC. Protein: CASSYPPGFPFVQYF.

CDR3 loop: CASKSTEKLFF. In DNA, the CDR3 is TGTGCCAGCAAATCTACGGAAAAACTGTTTTTT. The chain carries TRBV2 and TRBJ1-4; D is uncertain. The germline V gene encodes CDR1 SNHLY and CDR2 FYNNEI. V was pared by 7 bases and J by 8 bases, with 8 bases between. The CDR3 extends over 11 amino acids.

This clone was found once. The chain carries TRBV7-9 and TRBJ1-2; D remains ambiguous. Germline V gene data show CDR1 as SEHNR and CDR2 as FQNEAQ (reference sequence). The CDR3 consists of 16 residues. V lost 6 bases and J lost 5, with 22 bases in between. This CDR3 reads CASSSLDRPERYGYTF. In DNA, the CDR3 is TGTGCCAGCAGTTCTCTCGACCGACCGGAGAGATATGGCTACACCTTC.